Listed here is a single T cell receptor beta chain. Its specificity is unknown. These data come from a study of CD8+ T cells in alopecia areata. Overall study context: Tofacitinib was taken orally by treated patients, and the dose was 5 to 10 mg twice daily. Tofacitinib administration persisted for 6 to 18 months, succeeded by 6 months off drug.

Points from the study as a whole: Normal-skin resident alphabeta T cells also appear among scalp sample sequences. Mice showed clearer TCR sharing than patients did, a gap that was possibly HLA-related.

The V segment lost 5 bases and the J segment 2 bases; nucleotides outside the gene matches: 4. This CDR3 has 14 residues. Germline V gene data show CDR1 as SQVTM and CDR2 as ANQGSEA. Reverse transcription of extracted RNA yielded cDNA, which provided the sequencing template. Only in-frame clones appear in the TCRdb table, and some are missing; sequencing was by immunoSEQ multiplex PCR. The sample records about 130,000 clones, approximately 48% being singletons. The specimen was CD8+ T cells sorted from blood, collected at week 0. The receptor was isolated from a human donor with alopecia areata. J is TRBJ2-2 and V is TRBV29-1; 8 nucleotides align to TRBD2. Here the CDR3 DNA reads TGCAGCGTTAGCGGGGGAGACAACACCGGGGAGCTGTTTTTT. Amino acids: CSVSGGDNTGELFF.